The clone carrying this T cell receptor beta chain came up a few times. Its cognate antigen is unknown. J lost 2 bases, V lost 4 bases, and 2 bases had no gene match. The length of the CDR3 is 15 residues. Germline lookup yields CDR1 MNHEY and CDR2 SMNVEV (reference sequence). The data were taken from a study of T cells in tumors after PD-1 blockade. Study at large: Prior checkpoint blockade, systemic immunosuppressant use, or anti-cancer therapy within 4 weeks excluded patients. Peripheral blood samples averaged 36,536 unique clonotypes and more than 100,000 templates.

Study findings and constraints: Some novel exhausted tumor clones appeared in pre-treatment blood, suggesting peripheral recruitment.

Data came from immunoSEQ multiplex PCR; TCRdb stores just in-frame clones and leaves some out. The data show tens of thousands of clones, around 80% seen once. The receptor comes from a human donor with basal cell carcinoma. The chain joins TRBV27 to TRBJ2-3; 11 bases are shared with TRBD1. The sequencing here drew on PBMCs, taken before anti-PD-1 treatment. CDR3 protein: CASSSGQGVTDTQYF. Written as DNA, the CDR3 is TGTGCCAGCAGTTCGGGACAGGGGGTCACAGATACGCAGTATTTT.